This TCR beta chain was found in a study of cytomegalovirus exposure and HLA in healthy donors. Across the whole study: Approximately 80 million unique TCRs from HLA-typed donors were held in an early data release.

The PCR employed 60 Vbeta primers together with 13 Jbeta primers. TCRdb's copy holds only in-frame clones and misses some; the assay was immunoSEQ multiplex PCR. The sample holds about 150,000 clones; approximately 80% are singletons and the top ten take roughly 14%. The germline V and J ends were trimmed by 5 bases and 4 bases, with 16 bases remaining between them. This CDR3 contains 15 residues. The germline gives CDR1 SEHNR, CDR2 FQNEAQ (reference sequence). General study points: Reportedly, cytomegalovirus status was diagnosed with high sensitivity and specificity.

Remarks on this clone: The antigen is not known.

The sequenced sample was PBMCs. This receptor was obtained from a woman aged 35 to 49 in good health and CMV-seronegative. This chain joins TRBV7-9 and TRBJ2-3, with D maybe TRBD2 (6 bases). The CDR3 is CASSPVGGAADTQYF. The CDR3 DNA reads TGTGCCAGCAGCCCGGTGGGGGGAGCAGCAGATACGCAGTATTTT.